This is a list of T cell receptor beta chains from one sample in a study of control samples from healthy donors and cancer patients. Using immunoSEQ multiplex PCR, the repertoire was profiled, and TCRdb retains in-frame clones only, with some absent. This sample has roughly 400,000 clones, with 80% to 95% found just once. Sequenced input: PBMCs. These receptors were collected from a man aged 35 to 55 with head and neck cancer. The conserved cysteine and the conserved F or W are not part of the CDR3 here. A D gene is named only where the DNA matches it firmly.

TRBV6-5	.	TRBJ2-3	ASSYLDTQY
TRBV15	.	TRBJ1-5	ATSGWVGTVSNQPQH
TRBV6-2/TRBV6-3	TRBD1	TRBJ2-7	ASSYHQGAGPYEQY
TRBV7-3	.	TRBJ2-7	ASSLGPGDYEQY
TRBV30	TRBD2	TRBJ2-7	AWTSSGGTYEQY
TRBV9	TRBD1	TRBJ2-3	ASSYSRDRVTDTQY
TRBV19	.	TRBJ1-5	ASSEPRGRAGQPQH
TRBV6-5	TRBD2	TRBJ2-1	ASRSGGRSYNEQF
TRBV20-1	.	TRBJ1-5	SASPRGSAQPQH
TRBV3-1/TRBV3-2	.	TRBJ1-6	ASSQPSHSPLH
TRBV28	TRBD2	TRBJ2-3	ASSLWSSGVTDTQY
TRBV6-5	TRBD1	TRBJ2-3	ASREDRLGTDTQY
TRBV24-1	.	TRBJ2-2	ATSDGPAGLNTGELF
TRBV27	.	TRBJ1-5	ASSLSSLGIRQPQH
TRBV4-1	.	TRBJ1-1	ASSQDREGEAF
TRBV11-3	.	TRBJ2-1	ASSLRGASGNEQF
TRBV4-3	TRBD1	TRBJ2-7	ASSQDPKQGYEQY
TRBV6-5	.	TRBJ1-2	ASTPDGTNYGYT
TRBV4-1	.	TRBJ1-4	ASSQDQKGINEKLF
TRBV28	.	TRBJ2-3	ASSFPGLLSGNTQY
TRBV14	.	TRBJ2-3	ASSQQASTDTQY
TRBV28	TRBD1	TRBJ1-2	ASSRLTSGTGNGYT
TRBV7-8	.	TRBJ1-1	ASSLSARGRRGEAF
TRBV9	.	TRBJ2-7	ASSRGDRSSYEQY
TRBV10-2	TRBD1	TRBJ1-4	ASSPDRAPTNEKLF
TRBV11-2	.	TRBJ1-4	ASSLVAGATNEKLF
TRBV7-9	.	TRBJ2-7	ASSLASSYEQY
TRBV5-4	.	TRBJ1-2	ARSYYRDGYT
TRBV5-6	.	TRBJ1-2	ASSLEPGSYGYT
TRBV25-1	TRBD1	TRBJ1-1	ASSESPGGGMNTEAF
TRBV27	.	TRBJ1-2	ASSSEGVRAGYT
TRBV6-1	.	TRBJ2-2	ASSEGPYRGSGELF
TRBV12-3/TRBV12-4	TRBD1	TRBJ2-7	ASRLQGAEQY
TRBV9	.	TRBJ1-1	ASSTTGNTEAF
TRBV6-1	.	TRBJ2-7	ASSEPVLEQY
TRBV2	.	TRBJ2-2	ASRTGQNTGELF
TRBV15	.	TRBJ2-2	ATSRRAANTGELF
TRBV28	TRBD2	TRBJ2-1	ASSSQRLAGGYNEQF
TRBV19	.	TRBJ1-1	ASRQTLNTEAF
TRBV30	TRBD1	TRBJ1-6	AWEPGTGGSPLH
TRBV9	.	TRBJ1-1	ASARGDLNTEAF
TRBV7-2	.	TRBJ1-5	ASSLRGNQPQH
TRBV11-2	TRBD1	TRBJ2-7	ASSLSGTGPRGSEQY
TRBV7-9	.	TRBJ2-5	ASSKPWTVQETQY
TRBV29-1	.	TRBJ1-2	SVGARLAYGYT
TRBV7-3	TRBD1	TRBJ1-6	ASSTGTGASPLH
TRBV7-3	.	TRBJ2-6	ASSPPGGANVLT
TRBV27	.	TRBJ1-1	ASASLRNTEAF
TRBV28	.	TRBJ2-7	ASTTTWRASYEQY
TRBV5-1	.	TRBJ2-1	ASGLSDNEQF